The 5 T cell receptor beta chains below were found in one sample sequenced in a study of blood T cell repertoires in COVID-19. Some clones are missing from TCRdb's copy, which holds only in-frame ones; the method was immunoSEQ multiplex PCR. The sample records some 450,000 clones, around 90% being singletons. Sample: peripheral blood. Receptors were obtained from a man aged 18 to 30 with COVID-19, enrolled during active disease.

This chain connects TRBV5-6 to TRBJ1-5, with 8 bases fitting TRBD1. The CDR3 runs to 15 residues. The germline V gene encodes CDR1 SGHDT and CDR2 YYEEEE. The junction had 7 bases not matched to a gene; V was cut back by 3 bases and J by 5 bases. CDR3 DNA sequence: TGTGCCAGCAGCTCGATGGACAGGGTGTATCAGCCCCAGCATTTT. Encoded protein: CASSSMDRVYQPQHF.

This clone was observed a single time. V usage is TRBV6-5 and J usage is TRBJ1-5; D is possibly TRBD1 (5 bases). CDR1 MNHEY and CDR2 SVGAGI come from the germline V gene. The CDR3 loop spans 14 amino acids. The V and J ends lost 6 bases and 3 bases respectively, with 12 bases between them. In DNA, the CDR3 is TGTGCCAGCAGGTCTAGGGGCCCCAATCAGCCCCAGCATTTT. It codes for CASRSRGPNQPQHF.

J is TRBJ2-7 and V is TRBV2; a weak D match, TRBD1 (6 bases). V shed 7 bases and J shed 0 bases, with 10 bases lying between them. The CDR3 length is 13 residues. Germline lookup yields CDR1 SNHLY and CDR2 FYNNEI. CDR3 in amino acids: CASIGDISYEQYF. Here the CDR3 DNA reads TGTGCCAGCATCGGGGACATCTCCTACGAGCAGTACTTC.

The DNA for the CDR3 is TGTGCCACCAGTGCTAACCCCAGGGCTGAGACCAAAAACATTCAGTACTTC. Its protein product is CATSANPRAETKNIQYF. The chain carries TRBV24-1 and TRBJ2-4, with D perhaps matching TRBD1 (5 bases). Trimming left V 5 bases short and J 2 bases short, with 18 bases between. Per the germline V gene, CDR1 is KGHDR and CDR2 is SFDVKD. CDR3 length equals 17 residues.

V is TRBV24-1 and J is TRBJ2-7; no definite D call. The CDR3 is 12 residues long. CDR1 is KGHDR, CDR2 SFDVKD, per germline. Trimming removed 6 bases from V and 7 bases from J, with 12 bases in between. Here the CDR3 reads CATSISGLEQYF. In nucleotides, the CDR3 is TGTGCCACCAGTATCTCCGGTTTGGAGCAGTACTTC.